These 26 T cell receptor beta chains came from one sample sequenced in a study of T cell responses to AZD1222 COVID-19 vaccine. Assay: immunoSEQ multiplex PCR; the TCRdb copy retains only in-frame clones and omits some. The sample has about 120,000 clones, approximately 85% seen once. This specimen was peripheral blood, taken on day 0 of AZD1222 vaccination. The receptors here all came from an adult in good health.

CDR3 protein: CASMRLHASGNTIYF. The CDR3 nucleotides read TGTGCCAGTATGAGGCTCCATGCCTCTGGAAACACCATATATTTT. V usage is TRBV19 and J usage is TRBJ1-3; D remains ambiguous. Trimming left V 7 bases short and J 0 bases short, with 13 bases between. This CDR3 region has 15 residues. Per the germline V gene, CDR1 is LNHDA and CDR2 is SQIVND (reference sequence).

V gene TRBV3-1 (or the pseudogene TRBV3-2) combines with J gene TRBJ1-2; no clear D. The CDR3 consists of 14 residues. V lost 0 bases to trimming and J lost 5 bases, with 10 bases between them. Germline V gene sequence: CDR1 LGHDT, CDR2 YNNKEL (reference sequence). The CDR3 loop is CASSQDGEPYGYTF. CDR3 DNA sequence: TGTGCCAGCAGCCAAGATGGCGAACCTTATGGCTACACCTTC.

In this sample, this clone turned up once. The V gene is TRBV27, the J gene TRBJ1-2, with 8 bases identical to TRBD1. Per germline, CDR1 MNHEY and CDR2 SMNVEV (reference sequence). This CDR3 has 15 amino acids. With 4 bases clipped from V and 5 bases from J, the junction kept 9 bases outside the gene matches. The CDR3 bases are TGTGCCAGCAGTTCGGGAGGACAGGGTTGGTATGGCTACACCTTC. Its translation is CASSSGGQGWYGYTF.

V and J are TRBV3-1 (or the pseudogene TRBV3-2) and TRBJ2-5; possibly TRBD2 for D (5 bases). This CDR3 spans 14 amino acids. V lost 3 bases and J lost 5, with 13 bases in between. Germline V gene sequence: CDR1 LGHDT, CDR2 YNNKEL (reference sequence). The CDR3 sequence is CASSHLLEGETQYF. The CDR3 bases are TGTGCCAGCAGCCACCTACTAGAAGGGGAGACCCAGTACTTC.

This chain connects TRBV2 to TRBJ2-7; 9 bases are a match to TRBD2. The CDR3 loop spans 15 amino acids. Trimming took 5 bases from V and 1 from J; bases not matched to a gene: 6. CDR1 and CDR2 (germline): SNHLY, FYNNEI. The CDR3 coding sequence is TGTGCCAGCAGTTCTCTTAGCGGGGGATCCTACGAGCAGTACTTC. Translating it yields CASSSLSGGSYEQYF.

This clone has only one observation. This same CDR3 is encoded by further DNA sequences in the sample. This rearrangement joins TRBV6-5 to TRBJ1-1, with D possibly matching TRBD1 (6 bases). V was trimmed by 0 bases and J by 4 bases, leaving 15 bases between them. Germline V gene sequence: CDR1 MNHEY, CDR2 SVGAGI. The CDR3 spans 16 residues. The chain's CDR3 is CASSYSTPGVGTEAFF. The CDR3 nucleotides read TGTGCCAGCAGTTACTCGACGCCAGGGGTGGGCACTGAAGCTTTCTTT.

The chain links TRBV4-3 to TRBJ1-2; no definite D call. Trimming removed 1 base from V and 3 bases from J, with 3 bases in between. CDR3 size: 12 residues. Germline V gives CDR1 LGHNA, CDR2 YSLEER. The CDR3 nucleotides read TGCGCCAGCAGCCAAGCGGACTATGGCTACACCTTC. It codes for CASSQADYGYTF.

V gene TRBV27 combines with J gene TRBJ1-1; 8 nucleotides align to TRBD1. Germline-derived CDR1 and CDR2 are MNHEY and SMNVEV (reference sequence). J lost 0 bases, V lost 6 bases, and 9 bases had no gene match. The CDR3 runs to 16 residues. CDR3 nucleotide sequence: TGTGCCAGCAGCCCCAGGGGGCGCGGTTTGAACACTGAAGCTTTCTTT. It codes for CASSPRGRGLNTEAFF.

This clone occurred a few times. The chain is built from TRBV5-5 and TRBJ2-7; D may be TRBD1 (5 bases). The CDR3 covers 13 residues. V lost 3 bases and J 3 bases, leaving 10 bases between the germline ends. The germline gives CDR1 SGHKS, CDR2 YYEKEE (reference sequence). CDR3 sequence reads: CASSYQDIYEQYF. In nucleotides, the CDR3 is TGTGCCAGCAGCTATCAGGACATCTACGAGCAGTACTTC.

This chain links TRBV7-3 with TRBJ1-2; no reliable D call. There are 12 residues in the CDR3. Germline loops: CDR1 SGHTA, CDR2 FQGTGA. Trimming removed 2 bases at V and 5 bases at J, with 6 bases between. Written as DNA, the CDR3 is TGTGCCAGCAGCTTAGACGGGTATGGCTACACCTTC. Translated, it gives CASSLDGYGYTF.

This clone appeared a few times. The V call is TRBV24-1, the J call TRBJ2-7; D might be TRBD1 (6 bases). The CDR3 length is 14 residues. V shed 4 bases and J shed 7 bases, with 16 bases lying between them. The germline V gene has CDR1 KGHDR and CDR2 SFDVKD. CDR3 in DNA: TGTGCCACCAGTGAAGCAACAGGGCTAGGTGAGCAGTACTTC. Translated: CATSEATGLGEQYF.

This clone has only one observation. The V call is TRBV11-3, the J call TRBJ2-3; TRBD2 might be the D (6 bases). Trimming took off 1 base at V and 4 bases at J, with 18 bases between the two ends. This CDR3 is built from 17 residues. The germline gives CDR1 SGHNT, CDR2 YENEEA. The CDR3 is CASSLVSGKTGADTQYF. CDR3 nucleotide sequence: TGTGCCAGCAGCTTAGTGAGCGGAAAAACGGGAGCAGATACGCAGTATTTT.

V is TRBV3-1 (or the pseudogene TRBV3-2) and J is TRBJ1-3; D remains unclear. Germline V lookup: CDR1 LGHDT, CDR2 YNNKEL (reference sequence). Between the trimmed V and J ends, which lost 2 bases and 4 bases, there was a span of 9 bases. The CDR3 is made up of 14 amino acids. The CDR3 here is CASSQSVRGNTIYF. CDR3 DNA sequence: TGTGCCAGCAGCCAATCCGTCAGGGGAAACACCATATATTTT.

This sequence joins TRBV10-3 and TRBJ2-7; 9 bases fit TRBD2. CDR1 and CDR2 (germline): ENHRY, SYGVKD. Trimming at V came to 4 bases and at J to 5 bases, leaving 6 bases not matched to a gene. The CDR3 runs to 14 residues. The CDR3 nucleotides are TGTGCCATCAGTGGCGGCGGGGGGGTGGACGAGCAGTACTTC. Translating it yields CAISGGGGVDEQYF.

This clone was seen once. The gene calls are TRBV19 and TRBJ1-2; a weak D match, TRBD1 (6 bases). V was cut by 4 bases and J by 2 bases, with 11 bases left in between. The CDR3 sequence is 14 residues long. Germline values: CDR1 LNHDA, CDR2 SQIVND (reference sequence). The CDR3 reads CASSRGGQNYGYTF. CDR3 DNA: TGTGCCAGTAGTAGGGGGGGCCAGAACTATGGCTACACCTTC.

V gene TRBV7-2 combines with J gene TRBJ2-2; the D gene is possibly TRBD2 (6 bases). CDR1 is SGHTA, CDR2 FQGNSA, per germline. V was pared by 1 base and J by 3 bases, with 12 bases between. The CDR3 consists of 16 residues. The CDR3 bases are TGTGCCAGCAGCTTAGTGGGGGGATGGGACACCGGGGAGCTGTTTTTT. Amino acid sequence: CASSLVGGWDTGELFF.

The genes are TRBV19 and TRBJ1-1; no definite D call. The CDR3 has 12 amino acids. Germline-derived CDR1 and CDR2 are LNHDA and SQIVND (reference sequence). V lost 6 bases and J lost 5, with 10 bases in between. This chain's CDR3 is CASSPMGTEAFF. Here the CDR3 DNA reads TGTGCCAGTAGCCCAATGGGAACTGAAGCTTTCTTT.

This clone was seen a single time. This sequence joins TRBV3-1 (or the pseudogene TRBV3-2) and TRBJ2-1; D tentatively fits TRBD1 or TRBD2 (6 bases each). Trimming took 6 bases from V and 8 from J, leaving 14 bases between them. The V gene's germline CDR1 is LGHDT and CDR2 YNNKEL (reference sequence). This CDR3 has 13 amino acids. The CDR3 DNA reads as TGTGCCAGCAGGTCTTTCGGGGGCCATGAGCAGTTCTTC. As protein: CASRSFGGHEQFF.

This clone came up a few times. The rearrangement uses TRBV6-4 and TRBJ2-2; TRBD2 aligns across 7 bases. The junction had 10 bases not matched to a gene; V was cut back by 5 bases and J by 1 base. CDR1 and CDR2 from the germline V gene are MRHNA and SNTAGT. This CDR3 comprises 17 residues. The CDR3 coding sequence is TGTGCCAGCAGTCCAGTTCCTAGCGGAGAGAACACCGGGGAGCTGTTTTTT. Amino acid sequence: CASSPVPSGENTGELFF.

The rearrangement uses TRBV3-1 (or the pseudogene TRBV3-2) and TRBJ1-2; no definite D call. Germline CDR1 is LGHDT and CDR2 is YNNKEL (reference sequence). The CDR3 is 16 residues long. V was pared by 4 bases and J by 3 bases, with 18 bases between. This CDR3 reads CASSLRGVGLDYGYTF. The CDR3 DNA follows: TGTGCCAGCAGCCTACGGGGTGTAGGGTTAGACTATGGCTACACCTTC.

V gene TRBV5-8 combines with J gene TRBJ1-5; a possible D gene is TRBD1 (5 bases). The CDR3 consists of 13 residues. Looked up from germline, CDR1 is SGHTS and CDR2 is YDEGEE. The germline V and J ends were trimmed by 1 base and 12 bases, with 14 bases remaining between them. CDR3 amino acids: CASSLPRGRVQHF. CDR3 nucleotide sequence: TGTGCCAGCAGCTTGCCCCGAGGCAGGGTCCAGCATTTT.

The table lists this clone with a few counts. This rearrangement joins TRBV7-2 to TRBJ1-2; D ambiguous. In germline, CDR1 is SGHTA, CDR2 FQGNSA. Trimming took 6 bases from V and 8 from J, leaving 19 bases between them. The CDR3 has 14 amino acids. CDR3 region: CASSGFVDLRGYTF. In nucleotides, the CDR3 is TGTGCCAGCAGTGGGTTCGTGGACTTGAGGGGCTACACCTTC.

This clone was seen a few times. The rearrangement joins TRBV2 to TRBJ1-5; D remains ambiguous. This CDR3 comprises 14 residues. Looked up from germline, CDR1 is SNHLY and CDR2 is FYNNEI. Trimming shortened V by 4 bases and J by 4 bases, and 11 bases separated the two germline ends. The CDR3 sequence: CASSGQARNQPQHF. The CDR3 DNA reads as TGTGCCAGCAGTGGGCAGGCTAGAAATCAGCCCCAGCATTTT.

This chain links TRBV5-1 with TRBJ1-1; no clear D gene. V was clipped by 0 bases and J by 1 base, with 7 bases between them. CDR3 length: 14 amino acids. CDR1 and CDR2 (germline): SGHRS, YFSETQ. The CDR3 is CASSLALSNTEAFF. For the CDR3, the DNA is TGCGCCAGCAGCTTGGCCTTATCGAACACTGAAGCTTTCTTT.

This chain links TRBV5-4 with TRBJ2-3; TRBD2 aligns across 10 bases. V was clipped by 2 bases and J by 5 bases; unmatched bases: 8. The germline gives CDR1 SGHNT, CDR2 YYREEE (reference sequence). CDR3 length: 16 residues. The CDR3 bases are TGTGCCAGCAGCTTAAAGCGGGGGGGCGAGATAGATACGCAGTATTTT. This translates into CASSLKRGGEIDTQYF.

The chain has TRBV7-9 and TRBJ1-1; 9 bases align to TRBD1. Unmatched junction bases numbered 11, after V lost 2 bases and J lost 7 bases. The germline gives CDR1 SEHNR, CDR2 FQNEAQ (reference sequence). The CDR3 has 16 amino acids. CDR3 protein: CASSLPPGQGPIEAFF. The CDR3 DNA reads as TGTGCCAGCAGCTTACCTCCGGGACAGGGACCTATTGAAGCTTTCTTT.